One and the same sample provided the 6 T cell receptor beta chains below, sequenced in a study of blood T cells in healthy people across ages. The authors ran a second PCR of about 7 to 11 cycles using a sample-barcoded 5' primer and a J-beta primer mix. Each CDR3 protein gets one entry after TCRdb re-called the 5' RACE reads with MiXCR. The top ten hold 25% to 35% of the sample, which has about 830,000 distinct CDR3 sequences, 55% to 65% seen once. Sequenced material: blood. These receptors originate from a man aged 25-45 years in good health.

This clonotype was recorded many times. CDR3 nucleotides: TGCAGCGTTGACCAACAGGGGGGGTACGAGCAGTACTTC. This sequence encodes CSVDQQGGYEQYF. The V and J genes are TRBV29-1 and TRBJ2-7; TRBD1 might be the D (8 bases). Germline CDR1 reads SQVTM; CDR2 reads ANQGSEA. The CDR3 length is 13 residues. Trimming cost V 3 bases and J 4 bases, with 13 bases left between them.

This clonotype was counted once. The chain couples TRBV5-1 to TRBJ2-1, with 8 bases fitting TRBD1. V lost 0 bases, J lost 4 bases, and 12 bases stayed unmatched. Germline CDR1 SGHRS, CDR2 YFSETQ. CDR3 size: 18 residues. The CDR3 is CASSLVAAGGGIYNEQFF. The DNA for the CDR3 is TGCGCCAGCAGCTTGGTGGCCGCAGGGGGCGGAATTTACAATGAGCAGTTCTTC.

The chain joins TRBV20-1 to TRBJ2-5; 9 nucleotides match TRBD2. The CDR3 sequence is 15 residues long. CDR1 is DFQATT and CDR2 is SNEGSKA in the germline V gene (reference sequence). The J segment lost 2 bases and the V segment lost 5 bases, leaving 9 bases of the junction unmatched. As DNA, the CDR3 is TGCAGTGCTGTGGCTAGCGGGATTTCACAAGAGACCCAGTACTTC. Translated: CSAVASGISQETQYF.

The V gene is TRBV6-5, the J gene TRBJ2-1; TRBD1 agrees at 7 bases. CDR1 is MNHEY and CDR2 is SVGAGI in the germline V gene. CDR3 length: 18 residues. Unmatched junction bases numbered 12, after V lost 2 bases and J lost 2 bases. The CDR3 protein is CASSYTPPGQRAYNEQFF. The CDR3 nucleotides are TGTGCCAGCAGTTACACCCCACCGGGACAGCGAGCCTACAATGAGCAGTTCTTC.

The J gene is TRBJ1-6, the V gene TRBV7-3; the D gene is possibly TRBD1 (5 bases). This CDR3 has 17 residues. CDR1 and CDR2 from the germline V gene are SGHTA and FQGTGA. V lost 3 bases, J lost 0 bases, and 12 bases lay in between. CDR3 DNA: TGTGCCAGCAGCTTGAGGGGATCAAGCTCCTATAATTCACCCCTCCACTTT. Translation gives CASSLRGSSSYNSPLHF.

At least ten counts were recorded for this clonotype. The V call is TRBV27, the J call TRBJ2-7; 11 positions match TRBD1. V lost 7 bases, J lost 5 bases, and 10 bases stayed unmatched. Germline lookup yields CDR1 MNHEY and CDR2 SMNVEV (reference sequence). This CDR3 is built from 15 residues. Here the CDR3 DNA reads TGTGCCAGCATTCTTCTCTGGACAGGGGGCGACGAGCAGTACTTC. Its translation: CASILLWTGGDEQYF.